The clone carrying this T cell receptor beta chain has ten or more counts. This sample was taken from a study of molecular identifiers for immune sequencing clone quantification. Using a CD8+CD4-CCR7+CD45RA+ phenotype, naive CD8 T cells were sorted. One entry per CDR3 protein, called by TCRdb with MiXCR from the PCR reads. This table has approximately 500,000 distinct CDR3 sequences, over 20% appearing once. The source of this sequence is a human donor in good health. Some libraries in this study had Jurkat cell RNA spiked in. The sequenced sample consisted of naive CD8+ T cells from blood, with Jurkat cell RNA spiked in. Subset of the sample: FACS-sorted CD8+CD4-CCR7+CD45RA+ naive T cells.

CDR3 nucleotide sequence: TGTGCCATCAGTGAGGACTACACAGATACGCAGTATTTT. It specifies CAISEDYTDTQYF. The V gene is TRBV10-3, the J gene TRBJ2-3; a weak D match, TRBD2 (5 bases). The V gene lost 2 bases and the J gene lost 2 bases, with 5 bases spanning the gap. The CDR3 sequence is 13 residues long. Germline V gene sequence: CDR1 ENHRY, CDR2 SYGVKD.